A selection of T cell receptor beta chains follows, all from one sample in a study of blood T cell repertoires in COVID-19. Generated by immunoSEQ multiplex PCR, the TCRdb table keeps only in-frame clones and is missing some. The repertoire holds under 350,000 clones, with 86% as singletons. The source material was PBMCs or T cells enriched from blood (not recorded which). These receptors were obtained from a woman aged 18 to 35 who had recovered from COVID-19. Both conserved end residues are trimmed from each CDR3.

TRBJ1-6	TRBV29-1	SVGMPEAEYNSPLH
TRBJ1-3	TRBV11-2	ASSQQAGNSGNTIY
TRBJ2-3	TRBV12-5	ASGLSSTDTQY
TRBJ2-3	TRBV9	AGSSGPDPDTQY
TRBJ1-1	TRBV6-5	ASSSFTGGTEAF
TRBJ1-5	TRBV28	ASSFLQGSSNQPQH
TRBJ1-1	TRBV9	ASSVGGGGTEAF
TRBJ1-5	TRBV28	ASSLSGGLFRKEPQH
TRBJ1-3	TRBV7-9	ASSNVGQYSGNTIY
TRBJ1-4	TRBV11-2	ASTPRAAQRINEKLF
TRBJ2-7	TRBV6-5	ASSYSGTGGSEQY
TRBJ2-3	TRBV6-5	ASSYQTGVTDTQY
TRBJ1-1	TRBV7-2	ASSFPGQGAF
TRBJ2-7	TRBV6-6	ASSPFGGHEQY
TRBJ1-3	TRBV27	ASSLGSPSGNTIY
TRBJ2-1	TRBV6-5	ASSYGSQNEGEQF
TRBJ2-3	TRBV6-5	ASNNQGAQDTQY
TRBJ1-5	TRBV7-2	ASRAGPYSNQPQH
TRBJ1-5	TRBV2	ASTKPTAGEPQH
TRBJ2-7	TRBV7-2	ASSSPGLPYEQY
TRBJ2-7	TRBV5-3	ARSSPGQGGDEQY
TRBJ1-4	TRBV28	ASSFANTNEKLF
TRBJ2-3	TRBV9	ASSEHRGRKSTDTQY
TRBJ1-1	TRBV5-4	ASSPQGNTEAF
TRBJ1-2	TRBV7-9	ASSSAVEVGYGYT
TRBJ1-1	TRBV9	ASSTRTGRPTEAF
TRBJ1-1	TRBV27	ASSSRQGRGTEAF
TRBJ1-4	TRBV18	ASSGRTNEKLF
TRBJ2-6	TRBV4-1	ASSPGRGSPSGANVLT
TRBJ1-2	TRBV11-2	ASSLLPTGGGGYT
TRBJ2-3	TRBV7-9	ATSGASTDTQY
TRBJ1-4	TRBV6-1	ASSEGHTKNEKLF
TRBJ2-6	TRBV4-1	ASSPGTGSGANVLT
TRBJ2-1	TRBV24-1	ATSRLAGELYNEQF
TRBJ2-1	TRBV28	ASNGNEQF
TRBJ1-1	TRBV13	ASRIGGMNTEAF
TRBJ2-7	TRBV30	AWGPAAEQY
TRBJ2-1	TRBV13	ASSLIPGARVSSSYNEQF
TRBJ2-1	TRBV30	AWSRGLAGGYNEQF